The rows below give T cell receptor beta chains drawn from one sample of a study of CD8+ T cells in alopecia areata. Here immunoSEQ multiplex PCR was the method, and the copy in TCRdb shows in-frame clones only, minus some. Found here are around 140,000 clones, roughly 53% of them singletons; the top ten hold about 6%. The material sequenced was CD4+ T cells sorted from blood, taken at week 0. The receptors were gathered from a human donor with alopecia areata. CDR3s include the opening cysteine and the closing phenylalanine or tryptophan. A D gene is named only where the DNA matches it firmly. Part of the rows lack a size; the others show once, few, many or a class for expanded clones.

clone_size: NA
cdr3_length: 13
d_call: NA
j_call: TRBJ1-2
v_call: TRBV30
cdr3_nt: TGTGCCTGGAGTGTACCCGGGTCCTCTGGCTACACCTTC
cdr3_aa: CAWSVPGSSGYTF

clone_size: few
cdr3_length: 12
d_call: NA
j_call: TRBJ2-7
v_call: TRBV13
cdr3_nt: TGTGCCAGCAGCTGGCTAACCGGGGAGCAGTACTTC
cdr3_aa: CASSWLTGEQYF

clone_size: NA
cdr3_length: 15
d_call: NA
j_call: TRBJ1-1
v_call: TRBV9
cdr3_nt: TGTGCCAGCAGCGTAGGACAGGCGATGAACACTGAAGCTTTCTTT
cdr3_aa: CASSVGQAMNTEAFF

clone_size: NA
cdr3_length: 10
d_call: NA
j_call: TRBJ2-5
v_call: TRBV29-1
cdr3_nt: TGCAGCGTTGGTTTGAAGACCCAGTACTTC
cdr3_aa: CSVGLKTQYF

clone_size: NA
cdr3_length: 15
d_call: TRBD2
j_call: TRBJ2-5
v_call: TRBV30
cdr3_nt: TGTGCCTGGAGTCAAGCCTGGACTAGCGAAGAGACCCAGTACTTC
cdr3_aa: CAWSQAWTSEETQYF

clone_size: NA
cdr3_length: 11
d_call: NA
j_call: TRBJ2-5
v_call: TRBV29-1
cdr3_nt: TGCAGCGCATGGTCCTCTGGGACCCAGTACTTC
cdr3_aa: CSAWSSGTQYF

clone_size: NA
cdr3_length: 12
d_call: NA
j_call: TRBJ1-2
v_call: TRBV30
cdr3_nt: TGTGCCTGGAATCTACAGGGAGCGGGCTACACCTTC
cdr3_aa: CAWNLQGAGYTF

clone_size: NA
cdr3_length: 12
d_call: NA
j_call: TRBJ2-7
v_call: TRBV29-1
cdr3_nt: TGCAGCGTTGCGACAGGAGCCTACGAGCAGTACTTC
cdr3_aa: CSVATGAYEQYF

clone_size: NA
cdr3_length: 13
d_call: NA
j_call: TRBJ1-5
v_call: TRBV29-1
cdr3_nt: TGCAGCGTTGGGGAGAATAGCAATCAGCCCCAGCATTTT
cdr3_aa: CSVGENSNQPQHF

clone_size: NA
cdr3_length: 13
d_call: NA
j_call: TRBJ2-7
v_call: TRBV6-6
cdr3_nt: TGTGCCAGCAGTTACTTTCCTGGGTACGAGCAGTACTTC
cdr3_aa: CASSYFPGYEQYF

clone_size: NA
cdr3_length: 13
d_call: NA
j_call: TRBJ1-1
v_call: TRBV30
cdr3_nt: TGTGCCTGGAGTTTCCCCGGACAGCCGGACGCTTTCTTT
cdr3_aa: CAWSFPGQPDAFF

clone_size: NA
cdr3_length: 13
d_call: NA
j_call: TRBJ2-3
v_call: TRBV7-7
cdr3_nt: TGTGCTAGCAGCAAAATTCAAGGGGATACGCAGTATTTT
cdr3_aa: CASSKIQGDTQYF

clone_size: NA
cdr3_length: 15
d_call: NA
j_call: TRBJ1-2
v_call: TRBV7-9
cdr3_nt: TGTGCCAGCAGCTTAGAACTGGGGGCTAACTATGGCTACACCTTC
cdr3_aa: CASSLELGANYGYTF

clone_size: NA
cdr3_length: 11
d_call: NA
j_call: TRBJ1-4
v_call: TRBV5-4
cdr3_nt: TGTGCCGGGGAAGAAGGTGAAAAACTGTTTTTT
cdr3_aa: CAGEEGEKLFF

clone_size: few
cdr3_length: 13
d_call: NA
j_call: TRBJ2-5
v_call: TRBV7-9
cdr3_nt: TGTGCCAGCAGCGTTGCCGGAGGGGAGACCCAGTACTTC
cdr3_aa: CASSVAGGETQYF

clone_size: NA
cdr3_length: 12
d_call: NA
j_call: TRBJ1-2
v_call: TRBV29-1
cdr3_nt: TGCAGCGTTGGTGCCATTAACTATGGCTACACCTTC
cdr3_aa: CSVGAINYGYTF

clone_size: NA
cdr3_length: 11
d_call: NA
j_call: TRBJ2-7
v_call: TRBV30
cdr3_nt: TGTGCCTGGAGTTCCAACTACGAGCAGTACTTC
cdr3_aa: CAWSSNYEQYF

clone_size: NA
cdr3_length: 12
d_call: TRBD1
j_call: TRBJ2-7
v_call: TRBV30
cdr3_nt: TGTGCCTGGATCACAGGGGGGAGGGAGCAGTACTTC
cdr3_aa: CAWITGGREQYF

clone_size: few
cdr3_length: 14
d_call: NA
j_call: TRBJ2-7
v_call: TRBV6-5
cdr3_nt: TGTGCCAGCAGCCTGGACGGGTTCTCCCTCGAGCAGTACTTC
cdr3_aa: CASSLDGFSLEQYF

clone_size: few
cdr3_length: 10
d_call: NA
j_call: TRBJ2-5
v_call: TRBV30
cdr3_nt: TGTGCCTGGAGTGTAGGGACCCAGTACTTC
cdr3_aa: CAWSVGTQYF

clone_size: few
cdr3_length: 14
d_call: NA
j_call: TRBJ2-2
v_call: TRBV2
cdr3_nt: TGTGCCACTATGGGTACAGGGAACACCGGGGAGCTGTTTTTT
cdr3_aa: CATMGTGNTGELFF

clone_size: NA
cdr3_length: 15
d_call: TRBD2
j_call: TRBJ2-2
v_call: TRBV29-1
cdr3_nt: TGCAGCCCCCTAGGCGGGGGTTCGAACACCGGGGAGCTGTTTTTT
cdr3_aa: CSPLGGGSNTGELFF

clone_size: NA
cdr3_length: 11
d_call: NA
j_call: TRBJ2-7
v_call: TRBV7-9
cdr3_nt: TGTGCCAGCAGCTTAGAGTACGAGCAGTACTTC
cdr3_aa: CASSLEYEQYF

clone_size: NA
cdr3_length: 15
d_call: NA
j_call: TRBJ2-1
v_call: TRBV25-1
cdr3_nt: TGTGCCAGCAGGGCTCCCGGGACAAGGGGGAATGAGCAGTTCTTC
cdr3_aa: CASRAPGTRGNEQFF

clone_size: NA
cdr3_length: 17
d_call: TRBD2
j_call: TRBJ2-3
v_call: TRBV5-1
cdr3_nt: TGCGCCAGCAGCCCAGCGGGGGGGCCTCCTAGCACAGATACGCAGTATTTT
cdr3_aa: CASSPAGGPPSTDTQYF

clone_size: once
cdr3_length: 13
d_call: NA
j_call: TRBJ2-7
v_call: TRBV7-2
cdr3_nt: TGTGCCAGCAGATTACCCAACTCCTACGAGCAGTACTTC
cdr3_aa: CASRLPNSYEQYF

clone_size: NA
cdr3_length: 16
d_call: NA
j_call: TRBJ2-2
v_call: TRBV7-3
cdr3_nt: TGTGCCAGCAGCTTACACGCCGCGGGGAACACCGGGGAGCTGTTTTTT
cdr3_aa: CASSLHAAGNTGELFF

clone_size: NA
cdr3_length: 17
d_call: NA
j_call: TRBJ2-6
v_call: TRBV25-1
cdr3_nt: TGTGCCAGCAGTGAGTTCGTAGGCCCCCTAGGGGCCAACGTCCTGACTTTC
cdr3_aa: CASSEFVGPLGANVLTF

clone_size: NA
cdr3_length: 15
d_call: NA
j_call: TRBJ2-3
v_call: TRBV4-3
cdr3_nt: TGCGCCAGCAGCCAAGGTTATGGGGGCCGGGATACGCAGTATTTT
cdr3_aa: CASSQGYGGRDTQYF